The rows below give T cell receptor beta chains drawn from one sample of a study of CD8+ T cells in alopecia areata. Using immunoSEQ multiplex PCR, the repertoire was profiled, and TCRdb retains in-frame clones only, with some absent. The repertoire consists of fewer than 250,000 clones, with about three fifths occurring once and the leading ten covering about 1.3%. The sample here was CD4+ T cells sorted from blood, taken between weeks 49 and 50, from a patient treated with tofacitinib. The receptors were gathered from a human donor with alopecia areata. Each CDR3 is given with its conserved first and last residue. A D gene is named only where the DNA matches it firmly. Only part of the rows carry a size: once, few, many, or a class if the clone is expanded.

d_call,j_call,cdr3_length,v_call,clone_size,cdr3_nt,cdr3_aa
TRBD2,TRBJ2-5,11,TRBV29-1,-,TGCAGCGTTGCGGGGGGAGAGACCCAGTACTTC,CSVAGGETQYF
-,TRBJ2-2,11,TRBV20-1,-,TGCAGTGCTCGTAGCCCCGGGGAGCTGTTTTTT,CSARSPGELFF
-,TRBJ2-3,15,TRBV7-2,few,TGTGCCAGCAGCTTTATAGGGAGTGGCGCAGATACGCAGTATTTT,CASSFIGSGADTQYF
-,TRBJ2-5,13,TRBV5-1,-,TGCGCCAGCAGCTTGCTCAGGCAAGAGACCCAGTACTTC,CASSLLRQETQYF
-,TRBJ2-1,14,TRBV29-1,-,TGCAGCGTTGAGTATGGTAGCGGCTACAATGAGCAGTTCTTC,CSVEYGSGYNEQFF
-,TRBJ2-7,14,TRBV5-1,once,TGCGCCAGCAGCTTGGGGTTGGACTCTGGTGAGCAGTACTTC,CASSLGLDSGEQYF
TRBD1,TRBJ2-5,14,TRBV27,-,TGTGCCACCTCCCGGACAGGGCCCCAAGAGACCCAGTACTTC,CATSRTGPQETQYF
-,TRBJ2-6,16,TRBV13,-,TGTGCCAGCAGCTCCGGACGGAACTCTGGGGCCAACGTCCTGACTTTC,CASSSGRNSGANVLTF
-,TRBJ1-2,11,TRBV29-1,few,TGCAGCGTTGTCGAAGTATATGGCTACACCTTC,CSVVEVYGYTF
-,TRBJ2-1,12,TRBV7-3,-,TGTGCCAGCAGCCCCGGAACAGGTCGGTCGTTCTTC,CASSPGTGRSFF
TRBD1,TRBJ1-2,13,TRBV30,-,TGTGCCTGGAATACAGGGGGGCTTAGTCCCTACACCTTC,CAWNTGGLSPYTF
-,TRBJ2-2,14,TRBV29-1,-,TGCAGCGTTGCAGGGGTCTCCACCACCGGGGAGCTGTTTTTT,CSVAGVSTTGELFF
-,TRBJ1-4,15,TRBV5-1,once,TGCGCCAGCAGCCCACTCCCCGGGTCGGGTGAAAAACTGTTTTTT,CASSPLPGSGEKLFF
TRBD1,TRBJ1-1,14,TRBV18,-,TGTGCCAGCTCAAGTTACAGGGGAGACACTGAAGCTTTCTTT,CASSSYRGDTEAFF
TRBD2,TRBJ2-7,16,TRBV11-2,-,TGTGCCAGCAGCTTAGGACTAGCGGGGGGCTCCTACGAGCAGTACTTC,CASSLGLAGGSYEQYF
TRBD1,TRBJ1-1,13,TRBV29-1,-,TGCAGCGTTGTAGGGGGCGCGAACACTGAAGCTTTCTTT,CSVVGGANTEAFF
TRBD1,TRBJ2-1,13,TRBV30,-,TGTGCCAGAATGGGACAGTACAACAATGAGCAGTTCTTC,CARMGQYNNEQFF
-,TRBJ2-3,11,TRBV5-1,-,TGCGCCAGCAGCCTGGAAGATACGCAGTATTTT,CASSLEDTQYF
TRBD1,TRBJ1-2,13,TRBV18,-,TGTGCCAGCTCACCTCTGGGACAGAATGGCTACACCTTC,CASSPLGQNGYTF
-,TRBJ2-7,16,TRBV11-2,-,TGTGCCAGCAGCTTTAATTTAAGGGACGGATCCTACGAGCAGTACTTC,CASSFNLRDGSYEQYF
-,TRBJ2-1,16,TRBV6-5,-,TGTGCCAGCAGTTTCCCCTCAGGGCCCCGAGGAATAGAGCAGTTCTTC,CASSFPSGPRGIEQFF
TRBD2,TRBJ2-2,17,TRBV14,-,TGTGCCAGCAGCCATCCCCAAGCGGGGGTATACACCGGGGAGCTGTTTTTT,CASSHPQAGVYTGELFF
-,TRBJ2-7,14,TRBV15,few,TGTGCCACCAGCAGAAGACGTAACGACTACGAGCAGTACTTC,CATSRRRNDYEQYF
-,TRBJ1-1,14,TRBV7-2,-,TGTGCCAGCAGCTTAGGTGTAGCGAACACTGAAGCTTTCTTT,CASSLGVANTEAFF
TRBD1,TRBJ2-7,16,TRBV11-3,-,TGTGCCAGCAGCCTAGAAACGGGACAGGGTTCCTACGAGCAGTACTTC,CASSLETGQGSYEQYF
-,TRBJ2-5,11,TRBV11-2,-,TGTGCCAGCAGCTCCCAAGAGACCCAGTACTTC,CASSSQETQYF
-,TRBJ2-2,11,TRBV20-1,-,TGCAGTGCTCTAGATTCGGGGGAGCTGTTTTTT,CSALDSGELFF
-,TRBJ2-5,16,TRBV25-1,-,TGTGCCAGCAGTGAATTGCTTAGGGCAGGGGTAGAGACCCAGTACTTC,CASSELLRAGVETQYF
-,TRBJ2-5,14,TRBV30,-,TGTGCCTGGAATGGTGGAGGAGGACAAGAGACCCAGTACTTC,CAWNGGGGQETQYF
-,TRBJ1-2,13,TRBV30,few,TGTGCCTGGACACTACAGGGCAACTATGGCTACACCTTC,CAWTLQGNYGYTF
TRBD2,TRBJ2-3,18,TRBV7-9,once,TGTGCCAGCAGCATTCCTAGCGGGGGCCCAGGCCTCACAGATACGCAGTATTTT,CASSIPSGGPGLTDTQYF
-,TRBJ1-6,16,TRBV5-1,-,TGCGCCAGCAGCTTGGAGGCGGACGCGGATAATTCACCCCTCCACTTT,CASSLEADADNSPLHF
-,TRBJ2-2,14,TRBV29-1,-,TGCAGCGTTGGGATGTCAGGTTCTATCGGGGAGCTGTTTTTT,CSVGMSGSIGELFF
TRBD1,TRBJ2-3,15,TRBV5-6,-,TGTGCCAGCAGCCTCATGGGACAGTACACAGATACGCAGTATTTT,CASSLMGQYTDTQYF
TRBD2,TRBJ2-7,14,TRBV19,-,TGTGCCAGTAGCCAACAAGCGGGGGCGGAGGAGCAGTACTTC,CASSQQAGAEEQYF
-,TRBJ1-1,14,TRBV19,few,TGTGCCAGTAGCCTACAGGCCGCCTTCCCTGAAGCTTTCTTT,CASSLQAAFPEAFF
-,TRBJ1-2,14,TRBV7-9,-,TGTGCCAGCAGCCCCAATTCAGGGGATGGTGGCTACACCTTC,CASSPNSGDGGYTF
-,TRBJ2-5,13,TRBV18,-,TGTGCCAGCTCACCGATACCAACCGAGACCCAGTACTTC,CASSPIPTETQYF
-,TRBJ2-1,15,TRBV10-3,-,TGTGCCATCAGTGAGTCGATGGACGGGGGCGTTCCGCAGTTCTTC,CAISESMDGGVPQFF
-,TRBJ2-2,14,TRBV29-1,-,TGCAGCGTTGCAGTATTAGGGAACACCGGGGAGCTGTTTTTT,CSVAVLGNTGELFF
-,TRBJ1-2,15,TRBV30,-,TGTGCCTGGAGTCCCCCGACAGGAGTAGTCTATGGCTACACCTTC,CAWSPPTGVVYGYTF
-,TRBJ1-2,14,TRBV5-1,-,TGCGCCAGCAGCTACATGACGGACAACTATGGCTACACCTTC,CASSYMTDNYGYTF
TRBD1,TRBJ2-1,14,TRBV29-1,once,TGCAGCGTGGACCTCGGCAACAGGGGCTATGAGCAGTTCTTC,CSVDLGNRGYEQFF
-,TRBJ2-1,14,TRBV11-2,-,TGTGCCAGCAAACCGGGCGAGTCCTACAATGAGCAGTTCTTC,CASKPGESYNEQFF
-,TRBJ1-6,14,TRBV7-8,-,TGTGCCGGCAGCCCGACAGGTTATAATTCACCCCTCCACTTT,CAGSPTGYNSPLHF
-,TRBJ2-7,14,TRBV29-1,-,TGCAGCGCATCCGGGACGGTTACGCCTTACGAGCAGTACTTC,CSASGTVTPYEQYF
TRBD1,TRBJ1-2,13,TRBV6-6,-,TGTGCCAGCACCGGGCAGGGGGCTGATGGCTACACCTTC,CASTGQGADGYTF
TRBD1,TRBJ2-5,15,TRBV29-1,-,TGCAGCGCCTCTCCTATGACAGGGGGCTTTGAGACCCAGTACTTC,CSASPMTGGFETQYF
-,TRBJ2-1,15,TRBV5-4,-,TGTGCCAGCAGCTTTAGGGGGGGCCCCTACAATGAGCAGTTCTTC,CASSFRGGPYNEQFF
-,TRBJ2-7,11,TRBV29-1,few,TGCAGCGTGGGGAGCTCCTACGAGCAGTACTTC,CSVGSSYEQYF
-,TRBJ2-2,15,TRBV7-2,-,TGTGCCAGCAGCTTACTCGGGGGTGTTCTCGGGGAGCTGTTTTTT,CASSLLGGVLGELFF
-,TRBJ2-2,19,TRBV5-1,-,TGCGCCAGCAGCTTGTACCCGGTAGGAGGGCATAGGAACACCGGGGAGCTGTTTTTT,CASSLYPVGGHRNTGELFF
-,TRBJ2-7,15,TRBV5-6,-,TGTGCCAGCAGCTTGGGGGCCAGGGACTCCTACGAGCAGTACTTC,CASSLGARDSYEQYF
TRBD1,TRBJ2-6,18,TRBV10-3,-,TGTGCCATCAGTGACCGGGACAGGCGGCCTCCTGGGGCCAACGTCCTGACTTTC,CAISDRDRRPPGANVLTF
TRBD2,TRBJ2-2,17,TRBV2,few,TGTGCCAGCAGTCTTCAACTAGCGTCTACGAACACCGGGGAGCTGTTTTTT,CASSLQLASTNTGELFF
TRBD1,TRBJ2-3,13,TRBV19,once,TGTGCCAGCCGGGACAGGGGAATCGATACGCAGTATTTT,CASRDRGIDTQYF
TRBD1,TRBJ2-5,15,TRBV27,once,TGTGCCAGCAGTTCCCTGACAGGGTTTGGGGAGACCCAGTACTTC,CASSSLTGFGETQYF